This paragraph covers one TCR beta chain sequence. Germline V lookup: CDR1 SGHTA, CDR2 FQGNSA. The germline V and J ends were trimmed by 4 bases and 4 bases, with 11 bases remaining between them. CDR3 length: 13 amino acids. This record belongs to a study of molecular identifiers for immune sequencing clone quantification. Listed TCR primers, together with previously described methods, were used for the bulk TCR libraries. TCRdb fed the PCR reads into MiXCR, producing one record per CDR3 protein. The table has hundreds of thousands of distinct CDR3 sequences, roughly 23% seen once. This chain uses TRBV7-2 with TRBJ2-7; possibly TRBD1 or TRBD2 for D (6 bases each). Sequencing input: naive CD8+ T cells from blood, with Jurkat cell RNA spiked in. The subset: FACS-sorted CD8+CD4-CCR7+CD45RA+ naive T cells. The origin of this receptor is a human donor in good health. Some libraries in this study had Jurkat cell RNA spiked in. The CDR3 protein is CASSSIGGYEQYF. The CDR3 nucleotides are TGTGCCAGCAGCTCGATAGGGGGGTACGAGCAGTACTTC. Full variable domain (remainder filled in from reference TRBV7-2 and TRBJ2-7): GAGVSQSPSNKVTEKGKDVELRCDPISGHTALYWYRQSLGQGLEFLIYFQGNSAPDKSGLPSDRFSAERTGGSVSTLTIQRTQQEDSAVYLCASSSIGGYEQYFGPGTRLTVT.